Below, 9 T cell receptor beta chains from the same sample are listed, as sequenced in a study of blood T cells in healthy people across ages. A J-beta primer mix and a sample-barcoded 5' primer were used in a second PCR of about 7 to 12 cycles. From the 5' RACE reads, TCRdb called clonotypes with MiXCR, one entry per CDR3 protein. The data contain about 780,000 distinct CDR3 sequences, less than 60% of them singletons. The sequencing sample was made of blood. The receptors shown here come from a man older than 75 in good health.

This rearrangement joins TRBV4-1 to TRBJ2-7, with 9 bases that match TRBD2. CDR3 length: 15 residues. Losses at the gene ends were 2 bases for V and 2 bases for J; bases not matched to a gene: 4. Germline CDR1 MGHRA, CDR2 YSYEKL. The CDR3 protein is CASSQLSGSAYEQYF. The DNA of the CDR3 is TGCGCCAGCAGCCAACTTAGCGGGAGCGCCTACGAGCAGTACTTC.

This clonotype was counted between two and nine times. This chain links TRBV14 with TRBJ2-1; 12 positions match TRBD2. Germline assignment: CDR1 SGHDN and CDR2 FVKESK. Trimming took 2 bases from V and 6 from J; bases not matched to a gene: 8. CDR3 length: 17 amino acids. The CDR3 protein is CASSQPSLAGGINEQFF. CDR3 nucleotides: TGTGCCAGCAGCCAACCAAGTCTAGCGGGGGGGATCAATGAGCAGTTCTTC. Complete variable domain (other parts from reference TRBV14 and TRBJ2-1): EAGVTQFPSHSVIEKGQTVTLRCDPISGHDNLYWYRRVMGKEIKFLLHFVKESKQDESGMPNNRFLAERTGGTYSTLKVQPAELEDSGVYFCASSQPSLAGGINEQFFGPGTRLTVL.

V and J are TRBV6-2 or TRBV6-3 and TRBJ2-4; D is perhaps TRBD2 (6 bases). The germline gives CDR1 MNHEY, CDR2 SVGEGT. The V end was cut by 5 bases, the J end by 13 bases, with 21 bases between. The CDR3 runs to 14 residues. The CDR3 bases are TGTGCCAGCAGTCGGGACCGACTAGTATTTCAGCAGTACTTC. Protein product: CASSRDRLVFQQYF.

This clonotype was seen more than once but under ten times. The rearrangement links TRBV4-3 to TRBJ2-1; TRBD1 aligns across 8 bases. V lost 0 bases and J lost 8; bases outside the gene matches: 6. The CDR3 extends over 15 amino acids. Germline V gives CDR1 LGHNA, CDR2 YSLEER. The CDR3, as DNA: TGCGCCAGCAGCCAAGATGGGACAGGCCCTGATGAGCAGTTCTTC. This gives the protein CASSQDGTGPDEQFF.

This clonotype was seen more than once but under ten times. CDR3 loop: CASSLKSSYNSPLHF. Written as DNA, the CDR3 is TGTGCCAGCAGTTTAAAAAGCTCCTATAATTCACCCCTCCACTTT. The V call is TRBV6-6, the J call TRBJ1-6, with D unclear. This CDR3 has 15 residues. V shed 4 bases and J shed 0 bases, with 7 bases lying between them. CDR1 is MNHNY, CDR2 SVGAGI, per germline (reference sequence).

The rearrangement joins TRBV12-3 or TRBV12-4 to TRBJ2-4; 11 bases line up with TRBD2. The CDR3 covers 19 residues. The V gene end was trimmed by 6 bases and the J gene end by 2 bases; junction bases not matched to a gene: 15. The CDR3 region has the DNA TGTGCCAGCAGCATAGGGGGGCTAGCGGGAGGCTCCACCAAAAACATTCAGTACTTC. Translated: CASSIGGLAGGSTKNIQYF.

As for this clonotype: An end of the junction differs from the germline gene, which may be a read error. V usage is TRBV7-2 and J usage is TRBJ2-5; D is ambiguous. Germline loops: CDR1 SGHTA, CDR2 FQGNSA. The CDR3 spans 14 residues. CDR3 protein: CASSPSWAQVTQYF. The CDR3 DNA follows: TGTGCCAGCAGCCCCTCCTGGGCCCAAGTGACCCAGTACTTC.

In this sample, this clonotype turned up a few times. V and J are TRBV11-2 and TRBJ2-1, with a possible D match to TRBD2 (6 bases). The CDR3 runs 15 residues. The germline gives CDR1 SGHAT, CDR2 FQNNGV. The V end was cut by 1 base, the J end by 8 bases, with 15 bases between. The CDR3, as DNA: TGTGCCAGCAGCTTAGCTCTAGCGTCATCGGATGAGCAGTTCTTC. The encoded protein is CASSLALASSDEQFF.

Remarks on this clonotype: Mismatch with germline at one junction end may stem from a read error. The J gene is TRBJ1-2, the V gene TRBV4-2; D remains unclear. Germline CDR1 LGHNA, CDR2 YNFKEQ. This CDR3 has 18 amino acids. The CDR3 bases are TGTGCCAGCAGCCAAGATCTTCGCGGGGTCAGAGCTAACGATGGCTACACCTTC. As protein: CASSQDLRGVRANDGYTF.